This T cell receptor (beta chain) was recovered during a study of T-cell memory formation after mild COVID-19. MiXCR, run by TCRdb on the 5' RACE reads, gives a single entry per CDR3 protein. This table has 560,000 or so distinct CDR3 sequences, 15% to 20% appearing once. This clonotype was observed a few times. Germline CDR1 SNHLY, CDR2 FYNNEI. V lost 5 bases, J lost 2 bases, and 18 bases lay in between. This CDR3 has 17 amino acids. The clonotype comes from an adult woman who had mild COVID-19 (a few samples of this study predate the infection). Cell type and time point are not known. The chain is built from TRBV2 and TRBJ2-2; a possible D gene is TRBD2 (5 bases). The source material was PBMCs or a T cell subset sorted from them (not recorded which). The CDR3 region is CASSPRAKGLNTGELFF. The CDR3 DNA follows: TGTGCCAGCAGTCCGCGGGCAAAGGGCCTTAACACCGGGGAGCTGTTTTTT.